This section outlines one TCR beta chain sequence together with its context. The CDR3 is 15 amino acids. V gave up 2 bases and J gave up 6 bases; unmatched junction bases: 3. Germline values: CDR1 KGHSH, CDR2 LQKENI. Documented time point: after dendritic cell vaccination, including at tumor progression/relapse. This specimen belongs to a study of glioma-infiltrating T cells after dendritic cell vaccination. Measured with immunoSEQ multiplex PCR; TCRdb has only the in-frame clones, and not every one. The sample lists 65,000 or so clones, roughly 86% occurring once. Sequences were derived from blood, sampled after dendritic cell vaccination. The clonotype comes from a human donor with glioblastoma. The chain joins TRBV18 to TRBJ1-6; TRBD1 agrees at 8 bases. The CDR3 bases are TGTGCCAGCTCACCATTGGGACAGGTTAATTCACCCCTCCACTTT. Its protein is CASSPLGQVNSPLHF.